The 3 T cell receptor beta chains below come from one sample, sequenced in a study of CD8+ T cells in alopecia areata. The sequencing template was cDNA reverse transcribed from extracted RNA. Produced via immunoSEQ multiplex PCR; TCRdb's table is partial and in-frame only. Of approximately 180,000 clones in the sample, 59% are singletons; the top ten hold 14% to 15%. Source: CD4+ T cells sorted from blood, taken at week 0. These receptors all stem from a human donor with alopecia areata.

As DNA, the CDR3 is TGTGCCAGCTCCCAATACCAAGAGACCCAGTACTTC. It is translated as CASSQYQETQYF. The chain has TRBV18 and TRBJ2-5; no reliable D call. The ends were cut back, 6 bases at V and 0 bases at J, with 5 bases in the middle. Per the germline V gene, CDR1 is KGHSH and CDR2 is LQKENI. This CDR3 region has 12 residues.

V and J are TRBV10-3 and TRBJ1-2; the D is unclear. CDR3 length equals 11 residues. Germline V gene sequence: CDR1 ENHRY, CDR2 SYGVKD. The germline V and J ends were trimmed by 9 bases and 4 bases, with 9 bases remaining between them. In DNA form, the CDR3 reads TGTGCCATTAACAGCGGCTATGGCTACACCTTC. This translates into CAINSGYGYTF.

The rearrangement joins TRBV6-5 to TRBJ1-1; the D gene is possibly TRBD1 (5 bases). The CDR3 sequence is 15 residues long. The germline V and J ends were trimmed by 5 bases and 1 base, with 14 bases remaining between them. The germline gives CDR1 MNHEY, CDR2 SVGAGI. CDR3 region: CASSGTAGSNTEAFF. For the CDR3, the DNA is TGTGCCAGCAGTGGAACTGCAGGGTCGAACACTGAAGCTTTCTTT.